The clone carrying this T cell receptor beta chain occurred a few times. The V and J ends lost 11 bases and 5 bases respectively, with 10 bases between them. Germline-derived CDR1 and CDR2 are SEHNR and FQNEAQ (reference sequence). This CDR3 contains 12 residues. Here immunoSEQ multiplex PCR was the method, and the copy in TCRdb shows in-frame clones only, minus some. The sample lists roughly 50,000 clones; 85% to 95% were seen once. This record comes from a study of technical replicates of blood from several donors. Specimen: PBMCs. The V gene is TRBV7-9, the J gene TRBJ1-6; tentatively, D is TRBD1 (5 bases). The clonotype comes from a human donor in good health. Some clones in this sample may be carry-over from other donors' samples. CDR3 DNA: TGTGCCCTGCAGGGAAATAATTCACCCCTCCACTTT. This sequence encodes CALQGNNSPLHF.